The source of this TCR beta chain is a study of cytomegalovirus exposure and HLA in healthy donors. Overall study findings and caveats: Reportedly, diagnosis of cytomegalovirus status by the classifier showed high specificity and sensitivity. Associated with HLA alleles at 0.05 false discovery rate in a later analysis were 16,951 TCR beta sequences. Some V segments could not be told apart, so they were left out, TRBV6-2 and TRBV6-3 among them.

This CDR3 has 14 residues. Looked up from germline, CDR1 is SGDLS and CDR2 is YYNGEE. The PCR employed 60 Vbeta primers together with 13 Jbeta primers. Some clones are missing from TCRdb's copy, which holds only in-frame ones; the method was immunoSEQ multiplex PCR. The repertoire holds about 120,000 clones, with approximately 80% as singletons. In the case of this clone: Antigen unknown.

This TCR was recovered from a woman in her thirties or forties in good health and CMV-seropositive. Sequenced sample: PBMCs. J is TRBJ2-5 and V is TRBV9, with a weak D call TRBD1 (6 bases). The J call may not be correct, given that the DNA end is closer to TRBJ2-7. In DNA form, the CDR3 reads TGTGCCAGCAGCCCGAGACAGGAAGCCTACGAGCAGTACTTC. Its protein is CASSPRQEAYEQYF.